This T cell receptor (beta chain) was found in a study of blood T cell repertoires in COVID-19. Overall study context: Spain, Italy and the United States supplied samples that represented acute and convalescent COVID-19. Sources were T cells, B-cell-depleted T cells, or PBMCs; the material itself was cDNA or gDNA.

This clone has a single count. The V gene lost 6 bases and the J gene lost 5 bases, with 13 bases spanning the gap. CDR3 length equals 13 residues. Per the study methods: Estimated nucleated cell counts came from reference gene primer amplification. Generated by immunoSEQ multiplex PCR, the TCRdb table keeps only in-frame clones and is missing some. V and J calls and clone size come straight from that table; D and trimming were deduced from the DNA. This sample has just over 95,000 clones, with less than 95% found just once. Sequenced material: peripheral blood. The genes are TRBV12-3 or TRBV12-4 and TRBJ2-5; D not certain. The clonotype originates from a man aged 45-60 years with acute or convalescent COVID-19. CDR3 nucleotide sequence: TGTGCCAGCAGCCCCCTTGGCCCCGAGACCCAGTACTTC. Its translation is CASSPLGPETQYF.